Listed here are 32 T cell receptor beta chains from one sample, sequenced in a study of memory CD4+ T cells and cytomegalovirus serostatus. Some clones are missing from TCRdb's copy, which holds only in-frame ones; the method was immunoSEQ multiplex PCR. Here the sample spans 45,000 or so clones, 79% being singletons. Single viable CD3+CD4+CD8-CD45RO+ cells were sorted as the memory CD4+ T cells. Input material: memory CD4+ T cells from blood. The receptors here all came from an adult in good health and CMV-seronegative.

The chain recombines TRBV20-1 with TRBJ2-2; D not certain. Germline CDR1 DFQATT, CDR2 SNEGSKA (reference sequence). V lost 3 bases and J lost 6, with 5 bases in between. The CDR3 has 11 amino acids. The CDR3: CSASGPGELFF. DNA for the CDR3: TGCAGTGCTAGTGGGCCCGGGGAGCTGTTTTTT.

The rearrangement uses TRBV30 and TRBJ1-4; D unresolved. V gave up 0 bases and J gave up 2 bases, with 7 bases separating them. This CDR3 contains 14 residues. Per germline, CDR1 GTSNPN and CDR2 SVGIG (reference sequence). Here the CDR3 DNA reads TGTGCCTGGAGTGTACAAGTCACTAATGAAAAACTGTTTTTT. Its protein product is CAWSVQVTNEKLFF.

The rearrangement links TRBV5-1 to TRBJ1-2; D gene unclear. The germline V gene has CDR1 SGHRS and CDR2 YFSETQ. V shed 0 bases and J shed 8 bases, with 11 bases lying between them. The CDR3 is made up of 13 amino acids. The CDR3 DNA is TGCGCCAGCAGCTTGGGCGGGTCTAGAGGCTACACCTTC. It yields the protein CASSLGGSRGYTF.

J is TRBJ2-3 and V is TRBV5-5, with D maybe TRBD2 (5 bases). The CDR3 is made up of 14 amino acids. Germline CDR1 is SGHKS and CDR2 is YYEKEE (reference sequence). The ends were cut back, 3 bases at V and 4 bases at J, with 12 bases in the middle. CDR3 in amino acids: CASSWGSVPDTQYF. Here the CDR3 DNA reads TGTGCCAGCAGCTGGGGTAGCGTTCCAGATACGCAGTATTTT.

The rearrangement joins TRBV19 to TRBJ1-2; TRBD1 agrees at 10 bases. The CDR3 consists of 15 residues. With 4 bases clipped from V and 3 bases from J, the junction kept 5 bases outside the gene matches. CDR1 and CDR2 (germline): LNHDA, SQIVND (reference sequence). CDR3 sequence: CASSTPGQGHYGYTF. CDR3 in DNA: TGTGCCAGTAGTACCCCGGGACAGGGGCACTATGGCTACACCTTC.

The V and J genes are TRBV19 and TRBJ2-3; 10 nucleotides agree with TRBD2. In germline, CDR1 is LNHDA, CDR2 SQIVND (reference sequence). The CDR3 is 14 amino acids. Trimming at V came to 11 bases and at J to 4 bases, leaving 9 bases not matched to a gene. DNA of the CDR3: TGTGCCGCGGGGGGTAGCGGGAGGTCAGATACGCAGTATTTT. Translating gives CAAGGSGRSDTQYF.

The chain carries TRBV7-2 and TRBJ2-1; 7 positions agree with TRBD2. This CDR3 comprises 14 residues. From germline, CDR1 is SGHTA and CDR2 FQGNSA. V lost 5 bases and J lost 13; bases outside the gene matches: 14. This chain's CDR3 is CASSPVTGRPHQFF. The DNA of the CDR3 is TGTGCCAGCAGCCCGGTGACCGGGAGGCCCCACCAGTTCTTC.

V is TRBV28 and J is TRBJ1-2; a possible D gene is TRBD1 (5 bases). V was pared by 6 bases and J by 0 bases, with 14 bases between. This CDR3 has 15 residues. Germline V CDR1 and CDR2: MDHEN, SYDVKM. Here the CDR3 DNA reads TGTGCCAGCAGGGCCCAGGGCGGGACTAACTATGGCTACACCTTC. This gives the protein CASRAQGGTNYGYTF.

The CDR3 is CASSLRIGGRDEQFF. The CDR3 DNA follows: TGTGCCAGTAGTCTAAGGATTGGAGGACGGGACGAGCAGTTCTTC. The chain combines TRBV19 with TRBJ2-1; either TRBD1 or TRBD2 may fit D (5 bases each). The CDR3 is made up of 15 amino acids. Trimming removed 5 bases from V and 10 bases from J, with 21 bases in between. The germline CDR1 and CDR2 sequences are LNHDA and SQIVND (reference sequence). Variable domain in full (rest from reference TRBV19 and TRBJ2-1): DGGITQSPKYLFRKEGQNVTLSCEQNLNHDAMYWYRQDPGQGLRLIYYSQIVNDFQKGDIAEGYSVSREKKESFPLTVTSAQKNPTAFYLCASSLRIGGRDEQFFGPGTRLTVL.

The genes are TRBV30 and TRBJ1-2, with D unclear. Trimming pared 1 base from V and 3 bases from J, leaving 6 bases between. CDR1 is GTSNPN, CDR2 SVGIG, per germline (reference sequence). CDR3 size: 12 residues. The DNA of the CDR3 is TGTGCCTGGAGTGCCGGGGACTATGGCTACACCTTC. Translating it yields CAWSAGDYGYTF. The full variable domain, in which reference TRBV30 and TRBJ1-2 provide the parts outside the CDR3, is SQTIHQWPATLVQPVGSPLSLECTVEGTSNPNLYWYRQAAGRGLQLLFYSVGIGQISSEVPQNLSASRPQDRQFILSSKKLLLSDSGFYLCAWSAGDYGYTFGSGTRLTVV.

The rearrangement uses TRBV30 and TRBJ1-2, with TRBD1 matching over 8 bases. V trimming: 1 base; J trimming: 5 bases; junction bases outside the gene matches: 21. This CDR3 comprises 19 residues. Germline V gene lookup returns CDR1 GTSNPN and CDR2 SVGIG (reference sequence). The DNA for the CDR3 is TGTGCCTGGAGTGCGAATACAGGGGGTGTCTATTCGGTTCGGTATGGCTACACCTTC. Its protein is CAWSANTGGVYSVRYGYTF. Full variable domain (rest looked up from reference TRBV30 and TRBJ1-2): SQTIHQWPATLVQPVGSPLSLECTVEGTSNPNLYWYRQAAGRGLQLLFYSVGIGQISSEVPQNLSASRPQDRQFILSSKKLLLSDSGFYLCAWSANTGGVYSVRYGYTFGSGTRLTVV.

The chain recombines TRBV19 with TRBJ1-5, with 11 bases matching TRBD1. Germline CDR1 and CDR2: LNHDA and SQIVND (reference sequence). V trimming: 9 bases; J trimming: 10 bases; junction bases outside the gene matches: 8. CDR3 length: 13 residues. CDR3 nucleotides: TGTGCCAGCCAAACCGGGACAGGGGGACCCCAGCATTTT. This gives the protein CASQTGTGGPQHF.

The CDR3 nucleotides are TGTGCTCTAGGAGGGAGCTCTGGAAACACCATATATTTT. Translation gives CALGGSSGNTIYF. The gene calls are TRBV12-5 and TRBJ1-3; no clear D gene. This CDR3 has 13 residues. V lost 11 bases and J lost 0, with 11 bases in between. The V gene's germline CDR1 is LGHNT and CDR2 FRNRAP.

The chain has TRBV18 and TRBJ1-2; no firm D call. The V end was cut by 4 bases, the J end by 4 bases, with 10 bases between. This CDR3 has 13 amino acids. Germline lookup yields CDR1 KGHSH and CDR2 LQKENI. CDR3 nucleotides: TGTGCCAGCTCACGTTCAGATACCTATGGCTACACCTTC. Its protein product is CASSRSDTYGYTF.

This clone is labeled medium-sized. The chain couples TRBV6-4 to TRBJ1-5; TRBD1 aligns across 9 bases. The CDR3 has 15 amino acids. Trimming removed 1 base from V and 4 bases from J; junction bases left unmatched: 2. Germline V gives CDR1 MRHNA, CDR2 SNTAGT. The CDR3 region is CASSDYRGPNQPQHF. The DNA of the CDR3 is TGTGCCAGCAGTGACTACAGGGGGCCTAATCAGCCCCAGCATTTT.

In this sample, this clone turned up a few times. The chain carries TRBV5-8 and TRBJ1-5; a weak D match, TRBD1 (5 bases). Per germline, CDR1 SGHTS and CDR2 YDEGEE. This CDR3 has 16 residues. V was cut by 0 bases and J by 6 bases, with 16 bases left in between. The CDR3 loop is CASSLGRGEYGQPQHF. CDR3 bases: TGTGCCAGCAGCTTGGGGAGGGGCGAGTATGGTCAGCCCCAGCATTTT. Full variable domain (outside the CDR3, taken from reference TRBV5-8 and TRBJ1-5): EAGVTQSPTHLIKTRGQQATLRCSPISGHTSVYWYQQALGLGLQFLLWYDEGEERNRGNFPPRFSGRQFPNYSSELNVNALELEDSALYLCASSLGRGEYGQPQHFGDGTRLSIL.

This chain joins TRBV6-5 and TRBJ1-2; 7 bases match TRBD1. Germline V gene data show CDR1 as MNHEY and CDR2 as SVGAGI. Trimming at V came to 7 bases and at J to 5 bases, leaving 4 bases not matched to a gene. The CDR3 has 12 residues. CDR3 bases: TGTGCCAGCACCCAGGGGGGGTATGGCTACACCTTC. Its translation is CASTQGGYGYTF.

The CDR3 DNA reads TGTGCCAGCAGCTTTGTAGCAGGGTCAGCCTACGAGCAGTACTTC. Translation gives CASSFVAGSAYEQYF. The chain has TRBV7-9 and TRBJ2-7; D possibly corresponds to TRBD1 (5 bases). This CDR3 contains 15 residues. The germline V gene has CDR1 SEHNR and CDR2 FQNEAQ (reference sequence). The ends were cut back, 3 bases at V and 2 bases at J, with 14 bases in the middle.

The chain joins TRBV29-1 to TRBJ2-5; 8 bases line up with TRBD2. With V trimmed by 7 bases and J by 2 bases, 6 bases remained unmatched. Germline values: CDR1 SQVTM, CDR2 ANQGSEA. The CDR3 spans 13 residues. The DNA for the CDR3 is TGCAGCGGATCCCGACTAGCGCAAGAGACCCAGTACTTC. It is translated as CSGSRLAQETQYF.

The sample holds a few counts of this clone. Other DNA variants within this sample encode the same CDR3. The V gene is TRBV18, the J gene TRBJ2-7; D remains unclear. Germline V gene lookup returns CDR1 KGHSH and CDR2 LQKENI. This CDR3 spans 14 amino acids. V dropped 0 bases and J dropped 3 bases, with 9 bases sitting between them. CDR3 DNA: TGTGCCAGCTCACCACCGGCAGCAAACTACGAGCAGTACTTC. Encoded protein: CASSPPAANYEQYF.

On this clone itself: This CDR3 is also generated by other DNA sequences in the sample. The chain has TRBV30 and TRBJ1-2; D ambiguous. V shed 2 bases and J shed 2 bases, with 6 bases lying between them. The CDR3 contains 12 residues. CDR1 is GTSNPN and CDR2 is SVGIG in the germline V gene (reference sequence). This CDR3 is CAWSTFNYGYTF. CDR3 DNA: TGTGCCTGGAGTACCTTCAACTATGGCTACACCTTC. Full variable domain (rest looked up from reference TRBV30 and TRBJ1-2): SQTIHQWPATLVQPVGSPLSLECTVEGTSNPNLYWYRQAAGRGLQLLFYSVGIGQISSEVPQNLSASRPQDRQFILSSKKLLLSDSGFYLCAWSTFNYGYTFGSGTRLTVV.

This chain uses TRBV2 with TRBJ1-3; D is undetermined. Germline V lookup: CDR1 SNHLY, CDR2 FYNNEI. V was trimmed by 8 bases and J by 3 bases, leaving 5 bases between them. The CDR3 runs 11 residues. This CDR3 reads CASYRGNTIYF. CDR3 nucleotide sequence: TGTGCCAGCTACCGTGGAAACACCATATATTTT.

The chain combines TRBV25-1 with TRBJ2-3, with a possible D match to TRBD2 (6 bases). The ends were cut back, 2 bases at V and 3 bases at J, with 9 bases in the middle. Germline CDR1 and CDR2: MGHDK and SYGVNS. The CDR3 sequence is 14 residues long. This chain's CDR3 is CASSEGGVTDTQYF. CDR3 coding DNA: TGTGCCAGCAGTGAAGGAGGGGTTACAGATACGCAGTATTTT.

This clone came up once. The V and J genes are TRBV6-6 and TRBJ1-2; D possibly corresponds to TRBD1 (5 bases). Germline CDR1 and CDR2: MNHNY and SVGAGI (reference sequence). With 6 bases removed from V and 3 bases from J, the gap between germline ends came to 11 bases. The CDR3 is 13 residues long. CDR3 protein: CASSPTGDYGYTF. CDR3 nucleotides: TGTGCCAGCAGCCCAACGGGGGACTATGGCTACACCTTC.

Only one count was recorded for this clone. This sequence joins TRBV6-5 and TRBJ1-2, with D maybe TRBD1 (6 bases). This CDR3 spans 15 amino acids. Germline CDR1 MNHEY, CDR2 SVGAGI. Deletions cut 4 bases from V and 4 bases from J, with 16 bases between. The DNA for the CDR3 is TGTGCCAGCAGTTTACGGGGGACATTCGGCTATGGCTACACCTTC. It encodes CASSLRGTFGYGYTF.

The rearrangement uses TRBV18 and TRBJ1-6; D gene unclear. The germline V gene has CDR1 KGHSH and CDR2 LQKENI. V was shortened by 6 bases and J by 0 bases, with 15 bases between the two germline ends. This CDR3 contains 17 residues. Here the CDR3 reads CASSPSDRSSYNSPLHF. In nucleotides, the CDR3 is TGTGCCAGCTCGCCCTCAGACCGTAGCTCCTATAATTCACCCCTCCACTTT.

The rearrangement joins TRBV2 to TRBJ1-2, with D maybe TRBD1 (6 bases). The germline V gene has CDR1 SNHLY and CDR2 FYNNEI. This CDR3 spans 14 amino acids. Trimming removed 7 bases at V and 7 bases at J, with 19 bases between. In DNA, the CDR3 is TGTGCCAGCATCCGTCAGGGGAATTCTGGTGGCTACACCTTC. Its translation: CASIRQGNSGGYTF. Based on the CDR3 plus reference TRBV2 and TRBJ1-2, the full variable domain is EPEVTQTPSHQVTQMGQEVILRCVPISNHLYFYWYRQILGQKVEFLVSFYNNEISEKSEIFDDQFSVERPDGSNFTLKIRSTKLEDSAMYFCASIRQGNSGGYTFGSGTRLTVV.

The V gene is TRBV30, the J gene TRBJ2-7, with unresolved D. This CDR3 region has 14 residues. The V end lost 6 bases, the J end lost 5 bases, and 20 bases lay between the germline ends. Germline-derived CDR1 and CDR2 are GTSNPN and SVGIG (reference sequence). The CDR3, as DNA: TGTGCCTGCCAGGACGGTCGGGTGAAGGACGAGCAGTACTTC. It codes for CACQDGRVKDEQYF.

CDR3 DNA sequence: TGCGCCAGCAGCCCGACAGGGCGCTCCTACGAGCAGTACTTC. Translated: CASSPTGRSYEQYF. The chain uses TRBV5-1 and TRBJ2-7; 7 positions match TRBD1. After removal of 4 bases from V and 0 bases from J, the junction contained 4 bases not matched to a gene. The germline V gene encodes CDR1 SGHRS and CDR2 YFSETQ. The CDR3 is made up of 14 amino acids. Together with reference TRBV5-1 and TRBJ2-7, the CDR3 gives the full variable domain: KAGVTQTPRYLIKTRGQQVTLSCSPISGHRSVSWYQQTPGQGLQFLFEYFSETQRNKGNFPGRFSGRQFSNSRSEMNVSTLELGDSALYLCASSPTGRSYEQYFGPGTRLTVT.

This sequence joins TRBV2 and TRBJ2-1, with D possibly called TRBD1 or TRBD2 (6 bases each). Germline V gives CDR1 SNHLY, CDR2 FYNNEI. Between the trimmed V and J ends, which lost 2 bases and 10 bases, there was a span of 12 bases. This CDR3 spans 13 amino acids. The CDR3: CASSEFKGGEQFF. The CDR3 region has the DNA TGTGCCAGCAGTGAATTTAAGGGGGGCGAGCAGTTCTTC.

The V call is TRBV6-1, the J call TRBJ1-2; D may be TRBD1 (5 bases). Germline V lookup: CDR1 MNHNS, CDR2 SASEGT. The CDR3 is 15 amino acids. Trimming pared 7 bases from V and 4 bases from J, leaving 19 bases between. Here the CDR3 reads CASMLVGARAYGYTF. The CDR3, as DNA: TGTGCCAGCATGTTAGTCGGGGCGCGGGCCTATGGCTACACCTTC.

Only a few counts were recorded for this clone. The rearrangement uses TRBV5-4 and TRBJ2-3; TRBD2 might be the D (6 bases). Germline V gives CDR1 SGHNT, CDR2 YYREEE (reference sequence). CDR3 size: 14 residues. Trimming cost V 4 bases and J 1 base, with 10 bases left between them. The CDR3 spells CASSPVAGTDTQYF. DNA for the CDR3: TGTGCCAGCAGCCCTGTAGCGGGCACAGATACGCAGTATTTT. The whole variable domain, remainder taken from reference TRBV5-4 and TRBJ2-3, is ETGVTQSPTHLIKTRGQQVTLRCSSQSGHNTVSWYQQALGQGPQFIFQYYREEENGRGNFPPRFSGLQFPNYSSELNVNALELDDSALYLCASSPVAGTDTQYFGPGTRLTVL.